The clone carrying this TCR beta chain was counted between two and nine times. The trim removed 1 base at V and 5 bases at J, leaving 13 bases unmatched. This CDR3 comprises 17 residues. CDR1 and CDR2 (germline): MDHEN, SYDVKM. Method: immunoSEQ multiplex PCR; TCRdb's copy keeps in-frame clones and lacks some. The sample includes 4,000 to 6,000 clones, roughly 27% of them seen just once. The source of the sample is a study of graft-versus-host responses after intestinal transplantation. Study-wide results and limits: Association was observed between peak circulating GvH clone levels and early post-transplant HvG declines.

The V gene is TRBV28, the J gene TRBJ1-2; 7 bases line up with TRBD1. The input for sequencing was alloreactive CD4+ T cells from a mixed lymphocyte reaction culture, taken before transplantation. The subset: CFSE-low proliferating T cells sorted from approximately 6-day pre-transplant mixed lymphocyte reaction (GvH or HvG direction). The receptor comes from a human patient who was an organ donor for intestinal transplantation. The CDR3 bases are TGTGCCAGCAGTTTATACCTGGCGGGGACAGTCTTTTATGGCTACACCTTC. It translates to CASSLYLAGTVFYGYTF.